Listed below are T cell receptor beta chains from one sample, sequenced in a study of cytomegalovirus exposure and HLA in healthy donors. Clones were sequenced by immunoSEQ multiplex PCR, and TCRdb holds only the in-frame ones, with some missing. The data show 150,000 to 200,000 clones, more than 75% seen once. Sample: PBMCs. Receptors originate from a woman aged 40 to 50 in good health and CMV-seronegative. CDR3s include the opening cysteine and the closing phenylalanine or tryptophan. Each record gives: D gene, J gene, clone size, V gene, CDR3 DNA, CDR3 protein. D genes are given only for firm matches. Size values are once, few and many counts, or a class for expanded clones, and some rows have none.

>TRBD2|TRBJ2-1|-|TRBV7-9
TGTGCCAGCAGCTTAAGATCGAGCGGGGTGGGGTCCTACAATGAGCAGTTCTTC
CASSLRSSGVGSYNEQFF
>TRBD2|TRBJ2-5|-|TRBV6-5
TGTGCCAGCAGTTACCGGGGGGTGGGGGGTAAAATCAACCAGTACTTC
CASSYRGVGGKINQYF
>TRBD1|TRBJ2-5|few|TRBV28
TGTGCCAGCAGTCGCCTCGACAGGGGGCGCGGAGAGACCCAGTACTTC
CASSRLDRGRGETQYF
>TRBD2|TRBJ2-3|-|TRBV5-4
TGTGCCAGCAGCTTGCGGGGGGGCCAACTTACGCAGTATTTT
CASSLRGGQLTQYF
>TRBD1|TRBJ2-7|-|TRBV11-1
TGTGCCAGCAGTTCCCGGGACAGCCTACGGGAGCAGTACTTC
CASSSRDSLREQYF
>-|TRBJ1-5|-|TRBV28
TGTGCCAGCCGACTCAAATATAGCAATCAGCCCCAGCATTTT
CASRLKYSNQPQHF
>-|TRBJ2-1|-|TRBV12-5
TGTGCTAGTGGTTTGTTACAGGGCGCCTACAATGAGCAGTTCTTC
CASGLLQGAYNEQFF
>TRBD1|TRBJ1-2|-|TRBV4-2
TGTGCCAGCAGTAGGGACAGTCAAACCTATGGCTACACCTTC
CASSRDSQTYGYTF
>-|TRBJ1-2|-|TRBV9
TGTGCCAGCAGCGTAGTTGAGGGAAAGACTGGCTACACCTTC
CASSVVEGKTGYTF
>TRBD2|TRBJ2-7|-|TRBV4-3
TGCGCCAGCAGCCAAGTAGCGGGAGGCTCCTACGAGCAGTACTTC
CASSQVAGGSYEQYF
>TRBD1|TRBJ1-5|-|TRBV28
TGTGCCAGCAGTTCTGGGACAGACCAGCCCCAGCATTTT
CASSSGTDQPQHF
>-|TRBJ1-2|once|TRBV9
TGTGCCAGCAGCGTAGCCACAGGGATTCGTGTGGATGGCTACACCTTC
CASSVATGIRVDGYTF
>TRBD1|TRBJ2-7|-|TRBV5-1
TGCGCCAGCGGCCAACTCCAGGGGGCGAGCGAGCAGTACTTC
CASGQLQGASEQYF
>-|TRBJ1-4|-|TRBV2
TGTGCCAGCATTAGGGGCGCAACTAATGAAAAACTGTTTTTT
CASIRGATNEKLFF
>TRBD1|TRBJ2-2|-|TRBV5-1
TGCGCCAGCAGCGGTCTACCACAGGGGGCTTTGAACACCGGGGAGCTGTTTTTT
CASSGLPQGALNTGELFF
>-|TRBJ1-1|-|TRBV9
TGTGCCAGCAGGGAGGGGGGGGTGGTGGGGACCATGAACACTGAAGCTTTCTTT
CASREGGVVGTMNTEAFF
>-|TRBJ2-4|-|TRBV18
TGTGCCAGCTCACCAATGGCTGCCAAAAACAGTCAGTACTTC
CASSPMAAKNSQYF
>-|TRBJ2-5|-|TRBV28
TGTGCCAGCGTCGAAACAGGGCACAGACAAGAGACCCAGTACTTC
CASVETGHRQETQYF
>-|TRBJ2-2|-|TRBV7-9
TGTGCCAGCAGCTTAACCCCAGGGTCGAACACCGGGGAGCTGTTTTTT
CASSLTPGSNTGELFF
>TRBD2|TRBJ2-2|-|TRBV6-5
TGTGCCAGCAGTTACGAGGCGGGAGCGCCCACCGGGGAGCTGTTTTTT
CASSYEAGAPTGELFF
>TRBD2|TRBJ2-3|-|TRBV28
TGTGCCAGCAGTGACCCAACCCAGGGGCAGGGGACTAGCGGGAGCATACCAGATACGCAGTATTTT
CASSDPTQGQGTSGSIPDTQYF
>TRBD2|TRBJ2-1|-|TRBV7-3
TGTGCCAGCAGCCACGGGCTAGCGGGAACTGGGGAGCAGTTCTTC
CASSHGLAGTGEQFF
>-|TRBJ2-7|-|TRBV7-2
TGTGCCAGCAGCTTAGTAGGGGATCTCAGCTCCTACGAGCAGTACTTC
CASSLVGDLSSYEQYF
>-|TRBJ2-7|-|TRBV5-6
TGTGCCAGCAGCTTGGGGATTATCGACAGGAGCTCCTACGAGCAGTACTTC
CASSLGIIDRSSYEQYF